This entry lists 32 T cell receptor beta chains sequenced from one sample in a study of low-dose radiotherapy and immunotherapy resistance in tumors. Priming of first-strand cDNA relied on TRAV- and TRBV-specific primers (covering alpha and beta chains). The authors ran around 19 PCR cycles to amplify TCRs with a constant-region primer and V-primer adapter. TCRdb called the reads again in MiXCR, with one record for every CDR3 protein. The table has 13,000 to 15,000 distinct CDR3 sequences, 65% to 75% seen once. The receptors were gathered from a human donor with advanced metastatic prostate, ovarian, gallbladder or colorectal cancer (not recorded which). This table probably holds off-target reads from a library built for another chain.

The chain has TRBV6-2 or TRBV6-3 and TRBJ2-3; D is ambiguous. The germline gives CDR1 MNHEY, CDR2 SVGEGT. The germline V and J ends were trimmed by 6 bases and 4 bases, with 23 bases remaining between them. The CDR3 consists of 17 residues. CDR3 bases: TGTGCCAGCAGAAATCGGGCCGACGATTTTTATTCAGATACGCAGTATTTT. Translated, it gives CASRNRADDFYSDTQYF.

CDR3 nucleotide sequence: TGTGCCAGCAGCCAAGACCCCAGTACCCTCACAGATACGCAGTATTTT. This translates into CASSQDPSTLTDTQYF. The chain carries TRBV4-2 and TRBJ2-3; D is ambiguous. There are 16 residues in the CDR3. CDR1 LGHNA and CDR2 YNFKEQ come from the germline V gene. Trimming cost V 0 bases and J 2 bases, with 12 bases left between them.

In its sample, this clonotype was seen a few times. This chain joins TRBV2 and TRBJ2-3; TRBD2 matches at 15 bases. V shed 9 bases and J 7 bases; nucleotides not matched to a gene: 5. This CDR3 is 14 amino acids long. CDR1 and CDR2 from the germline V gene are SNHLY and FYNNEI. Here the CDR3 reads CARGTSGGTYTQYF. Here the CDR3 DNA reads TGTGCCAGAGGGACTAGCGGGGGGACTTATACGCAGTATTTT.

This clonotype was counted once. V usage is TRBV6-6 and J usage is TRBJ1-2; TRBD1 might be the D (5 bases). The CDR3 is made up of 14 amino acids. The germline gives CDR1 MNHNY, CDR2 SVGAGI (reference sequence). V gave up 5 bases and J gave up 4 bases, with 14 bases separating them. The CDR3 region has the DNA TGTGCCAGCAGTACCACGGGGACGGTCTATGGCTACACCTTC. Translating it yields CASSTTGTVYGYTF.

The chain employs TRBV9 and TRBJ2-5; the D is unclear. The V gene's germline CDR1 is SGDLS and CDR2 YYNGEE. V was shortened by 0 bases and J by 1 base, with 16 bases between the two germline ends. This CDR3 is 17 amino acids long. The CDR3 is CASSVGATRSTQETQYF. The CDR3, as DNA: TGTGCCAGCAGCGTAGGGGCAACGAGGTCCACCCAAGAGACCCAGTACTTC. Based on the CDR3 plus reference TRBV9 and TRBJ2-5, the full variable domain is DSGVTQTPKHLITATGQRVTLRCSPRSGDLSVYWYQQSLDQGLQFLIQYYNGEERAKGNILERFSAQQFPDLHSELNLSSLELGDSALYFCASSVGATRSTQETQYFGPGTRLLVL.

The gene calls are TRBV18 and TRBJ2-5; 7 bases align to TRBD2. CDR1 KGHSH and CDR2 LQKENI come from the germline V gene. This CDR3 contains 14 residues. The V gene end was trimmed by 3 bases and the J gene end by 5 bases; junction bases not matched to a gene: 6. The CDR3 sequence is CASSPDARGETQYF. The CDR3 region has the DNA TGTGCCAGCTCACCGGACGCGCGGGGGGAGACCCAGTACTTC.

This clonotype was seen only a few times. The junction shows a germline mismatch at one end, possibly a read error. The gene calls are TRBV6-4 and TRBJ1-2; TRBD1 is a possible D gene (5 bases). CDR3 size: 13 residues. CDR1 is MRHNA and CDR2 is SNTAGT in the germline V gene. CDR3 sequence (DNA): TGTGCCAGCAGTGACCCCTTAACTGGGACGAGCCTCTTC. Translated, it gives CASSDPLTGTSLF.

This clonotype appeared a single time. The genes are TRBV12-3 or TRBV12-4 and TRBJ1-1; 9 nucleotides line up with TRBD1. V trimming: 6 bases; J trimming: 5 bases; junction bases outside the gene matches: 7. The CDR3 loop spans 14 amino acids. The CDR3 sequence is CASRATGGWTEAFF. In DNA form, the CDR3 reads TGTGCCAGCAGAGCAACAGGGGGCTGGACTGAAGCTTTCTTT.

In DNA form, the CDR3 reads TGTGCCAGCAGTTCCCCTTTCATCGACAGGGCCCTCACAGATACGCAGTATTTT. Translating it yields CASSSPFIDRALTDTQYF. The chain joins TRBV5-6 to TRBJ2-3, with 7 positions matching TRBD1. Germline V lookup: CDR1 SGHDT, CDR2 YYEEEE. This CDR3 is 18 amino acids long. V shed 5 bases, J shed 2 bases, and the junction held 17 bases outside the gene matches. Full variable domain (remainder filled in from reference TRBV5-6 and TRBJ2-3): DAGVTQSPTHLIKTRGQQVTLRCSPKSGHDTVSWYQQALGQGPQFIFQYYEEEERQRGNFPDRFSGHQFPNYSSELNVNALLLGDSALYLCASSSPFIDRALTDTQYFGPGTRLTVL.

This clonotype was detected only a few times. V usage is TRBV6-6 and J usage is TRBJ2-2; no clear D. V was shortened by 6 bases and J by 6 bases, with 17 bases between the two germline ends. The CDR3 length is 15 residues. The germline gives CDR1 MNHNY, CDR2 SVGAGI (reference sequence). The CDR3 sequence is CASSPPSEGSGELFF. DNA for the CDR3: TGTGCCAGCAGCCCCCCTTCCGAAGGATCCGGGGAGCTGTTTTTT.

The V call is TRBV2, the J call TRBJ1-5; possibly TRBD1 for D (5 bases). CDR3 length: 14 residues. Germline V gene data show CDR1 as SNHLY and CDR2 as FYNNEI. V was clipped by 7 bases and J by 8 bases, with 18 bases between them. CDR3 coding DNA: TGTGCCAGCAAAATCGGGGGTACTTCGGAGCCCCAGCATTTT. Translating gives CASKIGGTSEPQHF.

This chain connects TRBV12-3 or TRBV12-4 to TRBJ1-2; 9 bases fit TRBD1. The junction had 4 bases not matched to a gene; V was cut back by 6 bases and J by 5 bases. The CDR3 extends over 13 amino acids. The CDR3 DNA follows: TGTGCCAGCAGCATACAGGGGGCGTATGGCTACACCTTC. The encoded protein is CASSIQGAYGYTF.

The chain combines TRBV7-6 with TRBJ2-3; D uncertain. The V end lost 10 bases, the J end lost 0 bases, and 14 bases lay between the germline ends. The CDR3 runs to 14 residues. Looked up from germline, CDR1 is SGHVS and CDR2 is FNYEAQ. The CDR3 sequence is CATQPNPSTDTQYF. For the CDR3, the DNA is TGTGCCACGCAGCCGAACCCTAGCACAGATACGCAGTATTTT.

J is TRBJ2-7 and V is TRBV19; D is ambiguous. CDR3 size: 16 residues. The V end lost 5 bases, the J end lost 5 bases, and 22 bases lay between the germline ends. CDR1 LNHDA and CDR2 SQIVND come from the germline V gene (reference sequence). The CDR3 is CASSPDFRALPHEQYF. CDR3 nucleotides: TGTGCCAGTAGTCCCGATTTCCGGGCCCTTCCCCACGAGCAGTACTTC.

The V gene is TRBV30, the J gene TRBJ2-7, with 10 positions matching TRBD1. The V segment lost 4 bases and the J segment 2 bases; nucleotides outside the gene matches: 8. Looked up from germline, CDR1 is GTSNPN and CDR2 is SVGIG (reference sequence). The CDR3 loop spans 15 amino acids. The CDR3 DNA follows: TGTGCCTGGACCCCTCGGGACAGGGGAACCTACGAGCAGTACTTC. It translates to CAWTPRDRGTYEQYF.

The chain is built from TRBV11-2 and TRBJ2-1; 11 bases are a match to TRBD2. V was pared by 8 bases and J by 7 bases, with 7 bases of the junction left unmatched. The CDR3 consists of 14 residues. Germline loops: CDR1 SGHAT, CDR2 FQNNGV. CDR3 DNA sequence: TGTGCCAGCGGTAGCGGGGGGGCCTGGAATGAGCAGTTCTTC. Its protein is CASGSGGAWNEQFF.

The table lists this clonotype with a count of one. The CDR3 reads CASSQGRDPNEKLFF. The DNA of the CDR3 is TGCGCCAGCAGCCAAGGCAGAGACCCTAATGAAAAACTGTTTTTT. This chain links TRBV4-3 with TRBJ1-4; D is uncertain. The CDR3 is 15 residues long. CDR1 is LGHNA and CDR2 is YSLEER in the germline V gene. V was pared by 1 base and J by 3 bases, with 9 bases between.

This clonotype was picked up one time. This chain joins TRBV29-1 and TRBJ1-1; 8 bases align to TRBD1. V gave up 0 bases and J gave up 2 bases; unmatched junction bases: 2. The germline V gene has CDR1 SQVTM and CDR2 ANQGSEA. The CDR3 spans 14 residues. This CDR3 reads CSVEETGVNTEAFF. CDR3 DNA sequence: TGCAGCGTTGAAGAGACAGGGGTTAACACTGAAGCTTTCTTT.

V and J are TRBV9 and TRBJ2-3; 12 nucleotides agree with TRBD2. Germline V gives CDR1 SGDLS, CDR2 YYNGEE. The CDR3 covers 17 residues. The trim removed 7 bases at V and 2 bases at J, leaving 11 bases unmatched. CDR3 region: CASGFPTSGGITDTQYF. The DNA of the CDR3 is TGTGCCAGCGGCTTCCCAACTAGCGGGGGGATCACAGATACGCAGTATTTT.

V usage is TRBV24-1 and J usage is TRBJ2-3, with 7 bases matching TRBD2. Per germline, CDR1 KGHDR and CDR2 SFDVKD. This CDR3 comprises 15 residues. V gave up 3 bases and J gave up 2 bases; unmatched junction bases: 4. For the CDR3, the DNA is TGTGCCACCAGTGATACGGCGGGGGTCACAGATACGCAGTATTTT. Amino acid sequence: CATSDTAGVTDTQYF.

The chain combines TRBV29-1 with TRBJ2-7, with 7 bases aligning to TRBD1. Trimming cost V 5 bases and J 2 bases; bases outside gene matches: 9. The V gene's germline CDR1 is SQVTM and CDR2 ANQGSEA. CDR3 length: 14 amino acids. This CDR3 reads CSVRRDSDAYEQYF. CDR3 nucleotides: TGCAGCGTTCGCCGGGACAGCGATGCCTACGAGCAGTACTTC.

This chain links TRBV6-6 with TRBJ1-4; no definite D call. V shed 2 bases and J shed 0 bases, with 7 bases lying between them. The CDR3 length is 15 residues. The germline CDR1 and CDR2 sequences are MNHNY and SVGAGI (reference sequence). The CDR3: CASSYRPPTNEKLFF. CDR3 sequence (DNA): TGTGCCAGCAGTTACCGGCCTCCAACTAATGAAAAACTGTTTTTT.

The V and J genes are TRBV7-6 and TRBJ2-5, with TRBD1 matching 12 bases. This CDR3 is built from 15 residues. The V and J ends lost 5 bases and 4 bases, in that order; junction bases with no gene match: 5. Per the germline V gene, CDR1 is SGHVS and CDR2 is FNYEAQ. The CDR3 loop reads CASSQGTGGAETQYF. CDR3 sequence (DNA): TGTGCCAGCAGCCAGGGGACAGGGGGCGCAGAGACCCAGTACTTC.

This clonotype was seen a few times. J is TRBJ2-1 and V is TRBV14; 11 bases match TRBD2. Germline values: CDR1 SGHDN, CDR2 FVKESK. The CDR3 is 16 amino acids. V lost 2 bases to trimming and J lost 10 bases; unmatched junction nucleotides: 10. CDR3 coding DNA: TGTGCCAGCAGCCAACTCTTAGCGGGGGGGCCGGGGGAGCAGTTCTTC. Translating it yields CASSQLLAGGPGEQFF.

The chain joins TRBV12-3 or TRBV12-4 to TRBJ2-2; a weak D match, TRBD2 (5 bases). Deletions cut 6 bases from V and 7 bases from J, with 12 bases between. The CDR3 extends over 13 amino acids. The DNA of the CDR3 is TGTGCCAGCAGCTCGCGAGGGAGCGGGGAGCTGTTTTTT. Protein sequence: CASSSRGSGELFF.

This clonotype was seen once. The chain couples TRBV2 to TRBJ1-5; D unclear. The germline CDR1 and CDR2 sequences are SNHLY and FYNNEI. The V and J ends lost 3 bases and 11 bases respectively, with 8 bases between them. CDR3 length: 11 residues. In nucleotides, the CDR3 is TGTGCCAGCAGTGATACAGCGGCCCAGCATTTT. It codes for CASSDTAAQHF.

The chain links TRBV5-4 to TRBJ2-7; TRBD2 is a possible D gene (6 bases). V was clipped by 3 bases and J by 6 bases, with 19 bases between them. This CDR3 spans 15 amino acids. The germline gives CDR1 SGHNT, CDR2 YYREEE (reference sequence). The chain's CDR3 is CASSSRTTGTFEQYF. CDR3 bases: TGTGCCAGCAGCTCTAGGACTACGGGGACTTTCGAGCAGTACTTC.

In its sample, this clonotype was seen a few times. V is TRBV2 and J is TRBJ2-1; 13 bases fit TRBD2. Germline V gives CDR1 SNHLY, CDR2 FYNNEI. The length of the CDR3 is 15 residues. The J segment lost 6 bases and the V segment lost 8 bases, leaving 7 bases of the junction unmatched. The CDR3 is CASGPLAGGINEQFF. The CDR3, as DNA: TGTGCCAGCGGCCCACTAGCGGGGGGGATCAATGAGCAGTTCTTC.

V usage is TRBV3-1 and J usage is TRBJ2-5, with D uncertain. CDR3 size: 16 residues. Per the germline V gene, CDR1 is LGHDT and CDR2 is YNNKEL (reference sequence). Trimming left V 1 base short and J 2 bases short, with 14 bases between. In nucleotides, the CDR3 is TGTGCCAGCAGCCAAGGAAACCGCGGTCTTCAAGAGACCCAGTACTTC. The encoded protein is CASSQGNRGLQETQYF.

V and J are TRBV2 and TRBJ2-7, with no clear D. The CDR3 contains 12 residues. CDR1 SNHLY and CDR2 FYNNEI come from the germline V gene. V was pared by 7 bases and J by 3 bases, with 10 bases between. CDR3 sequence (DNA): TGTGCCAGCAATTTGGCTGACTACGAGCAGTACTTC. It specifies CASNLADYEQYF.

V usage is TRBV4-2 and J usage is TRBJ2-1; 7 bases align to TRBD2. Per germline, CDR1 LGHNA and CDR2 YNFKEQ. Trimming removed 1 base from V and 4 bases from J; junction bases left unmatched: 7. This CDR3 region has 16 residues. The CDR3 protein is CASSQVELGGYNEQFF. CDR3 nucleotides: TGTGCCAGCAGCCAAGTCGAACTGGGGGGGTACAATGAGCAGTTCTTC.

The V call is TRBV2, the J call TRBJ2-5; tentatively, D is TRBD1 (6 bases). The CDR3 sequence is 12 residues long. CDR1 and CDR2 from the germline V gene are SNHLY and FYNNEI. Trimming cost V 3 bases and J 8 bases, with 10 bases left between them. The CDR3 DNA sequence: TGTGCCAGCAGTGATGGTGGGGGCACCCAGTACTTC. Translating gives CASSDGGGTQYF.